Listed here are 29 T cell receptor beta chains from one sample, sequenced in a study of shared clonotypes between healthy human individuals. Only in-frame clones appear in the TCRdb table, and some are missing; sequencing was by immunoSEQ multiplex PCR. The data contain under 350,000 clones, roughly 84% of them singletons. The sequenced sample consisted of memory CD8+ T cells sorted from blood. Subset indicated: CD45RO+ cells pooled with CCR7-negative TemRA cells. These receptors came from a young man in good health.

The chain employs TRBV10-1 and TRBJ2-7; tentatively, D is TRBD1 (7 bases). Germline-derived CDR1 and CDR2 are WNHNN and SYGVQD (reference sequence). Trimming left V 3 bases short and J 6 bases short, with 18 bases between. This CDR3 comprises 15 residues. CDR3 amino acids: CASSEFRDSGGEQYF. CDR3 in DNA: TGCGCCAGCAGTGAATTCCGGGACTCAGGGGGCGAGCAGTACTTC.

This clone was detected only once. The rearrangement links TRBV4-1 to TRBJ2-5; 7 nucleotides match TRBD2. Trimming at V came to 0 bases and at J to 5 bases, leaving 9 bases not matched to a gene. This CDR3 has 16 amino acids. CDR1 is MGHRA and CDR2 is YSYEKL in the germline V gene. CDR3: CASSQDQAGVGETQYF. The DNA of the CDR3 is TGCGCCAGCAGCCAAGACCAGGCGGGAGTGGGGGAGACCCAGTACTTC.

This clone appeared a few times. The CDR3 protein is CASSLSGTGDLGANEKLFF. For the CDR3, the DNA is TGTGCCAGCAGCCTAAGCGGGACAGGGGATCTTGGTGCTAATGAAAAACTGTTTTTT. This chain links TRBV5-4 with TRBJ1-4; 10 positions match TRBD1. Germline assignment: CDR1 SGHNT and CDR2 YYREEE (reference sequence). The J segment lost 3 bases and the V segment lost 4 bases, leaving 15 bases of the junction unmatched. The CDR3 runs to 19 residues.

The chain recombines TRBV30 with TRBJ2-1; 12 nucleotides agree with TRBD2. This CDR3 has 13 amino acids. The V gene end was trimmed by 3 bases and the J gene end by 10 bases; junction bases not matched to a gene: 4. Germline loops: CDR1 GTSNPN, CDR2 SVGIG (reference sequence). The CDR3 spells CAWRGLAGSEQFF. The DNA for the CDR3 is TGTGCCTGGAGGGGACTAGCGGGTTCGGAGCAGTTCTTC.

This chain uses TRBV28 with TRBJ1-5; 9 positions agree with TRBD1. Germline values: CDR1 MDHEN, CDR2 SYDVKM. The trim removed 3 bases at V and 7 bases at J, leaving 4 bases unmatched. This CDR3 comprises 14 residues. This chain's CDR3 is CASSFGTGLQPQHF. The CDR3 DNA sequence: TGTGCCAGCAGTTTCGGGACAGGGTTACAGCCCCAGCATTTT.

The rearrangement uses TRBV9 and TRBJ2-1; D is unresolved. The CDR3 is 14 amino acids. The V end lost 0 bases, the J end lost 5 bases, and 9 bases lay between the germline ends. Looked up from germline, CDR1 is SGDLS and CDR2 is YYNGEE. The CDR3 is CASSVGGDDNEQFF. As DNA, the CDR3 is TGTGCCAGCAGCGTAGGAGGTGATGACAATGAGCAGTTCTTC.

The J gene is TRBJ2-3, the V gene TRBV15; D remains ambiguous. The CDR3 is 15 amino acids. Germline V gene data show CDR1 as LNHNV and CDR2 as YYDKDF (reference sequence). Trimming stripped 3 bases from V and 5 bases from J, with 15 bases between. CDR3 DNA sequence: TGTGCCACCAGCAGTTTCGCCAGGACGGAAGATACGCAGTATTTT. Residues: CATSSFARTEDTQYF.

The rearrangement uses TRBV13 and TRBJ1-2; 8 bases are a match to TRBD1. J gave up 4 bases and V 4 bases, and 17 bases lay outside the gene matches. The CDR3 contains 18 residues. Looked up from germline, CDR1 is PRHDT and CDR2 is FYEKMQ (reference sequence). CDR3 sequence: CASSSGPGQVQIPYGYTF. The CDR3 DNA reads TGTGCCAGCAGCTCGGGACCGGGACAGGTTCAAATCCCCTATGGCTACACCTTC. The variable domain in full, with the rest retrieved from reference TRBV13 and TRBJ1-2, is AAGVIQSPRHLIKEKRETATLKCYPIPRHDTVYWYQQGPGQDPQFLISFYEKMQSDKGSIPDRFSAQQFSDYHSELNMSSLELGDSALYFCASSSGPGQVQIPYGYTFGSGTRLTVV.

The chain joins TRBV9 to TRBJ2-7; tentative D call: TRBD2 (5 bases). The CDR3 covers 13 residues. V gave up 4 bases and J gave up 4 bases, with 12 bases separating them. The germline V gene encodes CDR1 SGDLS and CDR2 YYNGEE. The CDR3, as DNA: TGTGCCAGCAGCCCCGGGGAGCTTTACGAGCAGTACTTC. This codes for CASSPGELYEQYF.

This chain links TRBV10-3 with TRBJ2-7, with a tentative D call TRBD2 (5 bases). CDR1 is ENHRY, CDR2 SYGVKD, per germline. CDR3 length: 14 residues. With 8 bases removed from V and 1 base from J, the gap between germline ends came to 15 bases. The CDR3 sequence: CAIGEGRYSYEQYF. CDR3 DNA: TGTGCCATCGGAGAGGGCAGATATTCCTACGAGCAGTACTTC.

CDR3 protein: CAIQIYEQYF. Written as DNA, the CDR3 is TGCGCCATCCAGATCTACGAGCAGTACTTC. This chain connects TRBV10-2 to TRBJ2-7; D unresolved. This CDR3 is built from 10 residues. V shed 10 bases and J shed 3 bases, with 7 bases lying between them. CDR1 is WSHSY and CDR2 is SAAADI in the germline V gene.

The chain employs TRBV7-9 and TRBJ1-6; no clear D. The CDR3 runs 17 residues. V was clipped by 5 bases and J by 6 bases, with 20 bases between them. The germline CDR1 and CDR2 sequences are SEHNR and FQNEAQ (reference sequence). CDR3 loop: CASSPHKTAGTNSPLHF. The DNA of the CDR3 is TGTGCCAGCAGCCCCCACAAAACCGCGGGAACTAATTCACCCCTCCACTTT. The complete variable domain, with remaining parts taken from reference TRBV7-9 and TRBJ1-6, reads DTGVSQNPRHKITKRGQNVTFRCDPISEHNRLYWYRQTLGQGPEFLTYFQNEAQLEKSRLLSDRFSAERPKGSFSTLEIQRTEQGDSAMYLCASSPHKTAGTNSPLHFGNGTRLTVT.

The CDR3 here is CASSVSPDEKLFF. DNA for the CDR3: TGTGCCAGCAGTGTGAGTCCCGATGAAAAACTGTTTTTT. V gene TRBV6-4 combines with J gene TRBJ1-4; D unresolved. The length of the CDR3 is 13 residues. V shed 4 bases and J shed 6 bases, with 9 bases lying between them. Germline CDR1 MRHNA, CDR2 SNTAGT.

The table lists this clone with a count of one. Written as DNA, the CDR3 is TGTGCCAGCAGCTCAGACATGGGGGGCTACGCCTACGAGCAGTACTTC. This gives the protein CASSSDMGGYAYEQYF. J is TRBJ2-7 and V is TRBV5-8; perhaps D is TRBD1 or TRBD2 (6 bases each). The CDR3 has 16 residues. The V and J ends lost 3 bases and 2 bases respectively, with 18 bases between them. The germline CDR1 and CDR2 sequences are SGHTS and YDEGEE.

This clone was counted a few times. The rearrangement links TRBV7-9 to TRBJ2-3; D possibly corresponds to TRBD2 (7 bases). The CDR3 is made up of 17 amino acids. Trimming took off 5 bases at V and 4 bases at J, with 22 bases between the two ends. CDR1 is SEHNR and CDR2 is FQNEAQ in the germline V gene (reference sequence). CDR3 bases: TGTGCCAGCAGCGGGACAAGCGGGGATCTGGTTGCAGATACGCAGTATTTT. This codes for CASSGTSGDLVADTQYF.

This clone appeared a few times. This chain joins TRBV28 and TRBJ2-5; perhaps D is TRBD1 or TRBD2 (5 bases each). The V gene's germline CDR1 is MDHEN and CDR2 SYDVKM. The V gene lost 5 bases and the J gene lost 5 bases, with 18 bases spanning the gap. CDR3 length equals 15 residues. CDR3 bases: TGTGCCAGCAGTCCCCAGGGTAGCGAGAAGGAGACCCAGTACTTC. The encoded protein is CASSPQGSEKETQYF.

This clone came up once. The chain links TRBV7-9 to TRBJ2-1; the D gene is possibly TRBD1 (6 bases). This CDR3 contains 13 residues. Germline CDR1 and CDR2: SEHNR and FQNEAQ (reference sequence). V was cut by 2 bases and J by 15 bases, with 17 bases left in between. The CDR3 here is CASSLSETGVPFF. CDR3 nucleotide sequence: TGTGCCAGCAGCTTATCCGAGACAGGAGTTCCGTTCTTC. Drawing the rest from reference TRBV7-9 and TRBJ2-1, the complete variable domain is DTGVSQNPRHKITKRGQNVTFRCDPISEHNRLYWYRQTLGQGPEFLTYFQNEAQLEKSRLLSDRFSAERPKGSFSTLEIQRTEQGDSAMYLCASSLSETGVPFFGPGTRLTVL.

V and J are TRBV10-3 and TRBJ2-3; D is ambiguous. Between the trimmed V and J ends, which lost 1 base and 2 bases, there was a span of 7 bases. This CDR3 spans 14 amino acids. Germline-derived CDR1 and CDR2 are ENHRY and SYGVKD. DNA of the CDR3: TGTGCCATCAGTGAGTTAGAAAACACAGATACGCAGTATTTT. This codes for CAISELENTDTQYF.

The J gene is TRBJ2-7, the V gene TRBV27; no reliable D call. The CDR3 totals 11 residues. V lost 6 bases and J lost 2, with 5 bases in between. CDR1 and CDR2 from the germline V gene are MNHEY and SMNVEV (reference sequence). The CDR3 bases are TGTGCCAGCAGGCAAGCCTACGAGCAGTACTTC. Translation: CASRQAYEQYF.

This clone was observed a single time. V is TRBV27 and J is TRBJ2-4, with D perhaps TRBD2 (6 bases). V lost 7 bases and J 0 bases, leaving 16 bases between the germline ends. From germline, CDR1 is MNHEY and CDR2 SMNVEV (reference sequence). This CDR3 comprises 16 residues. CDR3 nucleotides: TGTGCCAGCACTATAGGGGAGGTTATAGCCAAAAACATTCAGTACTTC. Amino acid sequence: CASTIGEVIAKNIQYF.

This sequence joins TRBV29-1 and TRBJ1-2, with a tentative D call TRBD1 (5 bases). This CDR3 region has 12 residues. CDR1 is SQVTM and CDR2 is ANQGSEA in the germline V gene. Trimming removed 3 bases at V and 8 bases at J, with 13 bases between. The DNA for the CDR3 is TGCAGCGTTGATGCGGGGGGTGCCGGCTACACCTTC. Translated, it gives CSVDAGGAGYTF.

This clone has more than one count but fewer than ten. The chain is built from TRBV2 and TRBJ1-1, with D perhaps TRBD1 (5 bases). The CDR3 covers 16 residues. With 3 bases removed from V and 1 base from J, the gap between germline ends came to 15 bases. Germline V gene sequence: CDR1 SNHLY, CDR2 FYNNEI. The CDR3 reads CASSERRGPQNTEAFF. The CDR3 nucleotides are TGTGCCAGCAGTGAGAGGAGGGGCCCACAGAACACTGAAGCTTTCTTT.

Many counts were recorded for this clone. This chain links TRBV15 with TRBJ1-5; 9 bases fit TRBD1. CDR1 is LNHNV, CDR2 YYDKDF, per germline (reference sequence). V lost 3 bases and J lost 3; bases outside the gene matches: 3. CDR3 length equals 15 residues. Written as DNA, the CDR3 is TGTGCCACCAGCAGCGGACAGGGGATCAATCAGCCCCAGCATTTT. It translates to CATSSGQGINQPQHF. Full variable domain (rest looked up from reference TRBV15 and TRBJ1-5): DAMVIQNPRYQVTQFGKPVTLSCSQTLNHNVMYWYQQKSSQAPKLLFHYYDKDFNNEADTPDNFQSRRPNTSFCFLDIRSPGLGDTAMYLCATSSGQGINQPQHFGDGTRLSIL.

A remark on this clone: Other nucleotide sequences in the sample specify the same CDR3. The chain recombines TRBV5-1 with TRBJ1-5, with 8 nucleotides matching TRBD1. With V trimmed by 2 bases and J by 5 bases, 3 bases remained unmatched. The CDR3 loop spans 14 amino acids. Germline values: CDR1 SGHRS, CDR2 YFSETQ. CDR3 DNA sequence: TGCGCCAGCAGCTTAGGACAGGGCGATCAGCCCCAGCATTTT. Residues: CASSLGQGDQPQHF.

The J gene is TRBJ1-1, the V gene TRBV7-9; 8 bases agree with TRBD1. The junction had 15 bases not matched to a gene; V was cut back by 5 bases and J by 4 bases. The CDR3 totals 17 residues. Germline-derived CDR1 and CDR2 are SEHNR and FQNEAQ (reference sequence). CDR3 nucleotide sequence: TGTGCCAGCAGCCCAAGCGAGAGACAGGGGTTGGGCACTGAAGCTTTCTTT. It translates to CASSPSERQGLGTEAFF.

This chain joins TRBV7-6 and TRBJ2-2; TRBD2 aligns across 8 bases. The CDR3 is 16 amino acids. Trimming at V came to 5 bases and at J to 5 bases, leaving 10 bases not matched to a gene. The germline CDR1 and CDR2 sequences are SGHVS and FNYEAQ. The CDR3 nucleotides read TGTGCCAGCAGCCCCAGCAGCGGGAGAAGAACCGGGGAGCTGTTTTTT. It specifies CASSPSSGRRTGELFF. The variable domain in full, completed from reference TRBV7-6 and TRBJ2-2, reads GAGVSQSPRYKVTKRGQDVALRCDPISGHVSLYWYRQALGQGPEFLTYFNYEAQQDKSGLPNDRFSAERPEGSISTLTIQRTEQRDSAMYRCASSPSSGRRTGELFFGEGSRLTVL.

This clone is a singleton in its sample. J is TRBJ2-7 and V is TRBV11-1; D remains ambiguous. Looked up from germline, CDR1 is SGHAT and CDR2 is FQDESV (reference sequence). The CDR3 runs to 13 residues. Trimming left V 5 bases short and J 0 bases short, with 8 bases between. CDR3 protein: CASSPLSSYEQYF. The CDR3 region has the DNA TGTGCCAGCAGCCCACTGAGCTCCTACGAGCAGTACTTC.

The chain recombines TRBV11-2 with TRBJ2-7; D may be TRBD2 (5 bases). V dropped 5 bases and J dropped 4 bases, with 6 bases sitting between them. CDR3 length equals 11 residues. CDR1 is SGHAT, CDR2 FQNNGV, per germline. CDR3 residues: CASSPGYEQYF. In nucleotides, the CDR3 is TGTGCCAGCAGCCCGGGATACGAGCAGTACTTC.

About this clone itself: At one end the junction does not follow the germline gene, possibly because of a read error. V usage is TRBV7-7 and J usage is TRBJ2-5; 7 positions match TRBD1. Looked up from germline, CDR1 is SSHAT and CDR2 is FNYEAQ (reference sequence). This CDR3 region has 15 residues. The CDR3 DNA reads as TGTGCTAGCAGTACCGGGACAGACTATCAAGAGACCCAGTACTTC. It yields the protein CASSTGTDYQETQYF. Drawing the rest from reference TRBV7-7 and TRBJ2-5, the complete variable domain is GAGVSQSPRYKVTKRGQDVTLRCDPISSHATLYWYQQALGQGPEFLTYFNYEAQPDKSGLPSDRFSAERPEGSISTLTIQRTEQRDSAMYRCASSTGTDYQETQYFGPGTRLLVL.